The 5 T cell receptor beta chains presented below share a single source sample, sequenced in a study of Tregs in tolerant kidney transplant recipients. Sequencing was performed with immunoSEQ multiplex PCR; in TCRdb, only in-frame clones are kept and a portion is missing. This repertoire includes approximately 52,000 clones. The material sequenced was CD4+ T cells from blood, taken before the transplant. These receptors originate from a human donor who received a combined kidney and bone marrow transplant.

Details on this clone: The CDR3 end is not reached by the read, which stops 3 residues before it; the germline J gene fills it in. The chain combines TRBV14 with TRBJ1-1; 10 positions agree with TRBD1. This CDR3 spans 14 amino acids. CDR1 is SGHDN and CDR2 is FVKESK in the germline V gene. The CDR3 here is CAIDRGQAGSEAFF. The sequenced CDR3 bases are TGTGCCATCGACAGGGGGCAAGCAGGTTCGGAA.

To note about this clone: The observed sequence ends 3 residues before the CDR3 terminus, with the missing tail filled in from the germline J gene. V usage is TRBV20-1 and J usage is TRBJ2-2; TRBD1 agrees at 9 bases. The CDR3 has 16 residues. CDR1 and CDR2 from the germline V gene are DFQATT and SNEGSKA (reference sequence). V lost 5 bases and J lost 3; bases outside the gene matches: 10. CDR3 DNA, as far as it was read: TGCAGTGCTTCTGAGCCCGGGACAGGGTACACCGGGGAG. The encoded protein is CSASEPGTGYTGE. The CDR3 in its entirety is CSASEPGTGYTGELFF.

About this clone itself: The read terminates 3 residues before the CDR3 end, so the remaining end is supplied by the germline J gene. This chain connects TRBV18 to TRBJ2-1; no clear D. The V gene lost 1 base and the J gene lost 5 bases, with 9 bases spanning the gap. Per germline, CDR1 KGHSH and CDR2 LQKENI. The CDR3 is 14 amino acids. The CDR3 spells CASSPQGSDNEQFF. The part of the CDR3 DNA that was read is TGTGCCAGCTCACCACAGGGTTCCGACAATGAG.

Concerning this clone: The CDR3 end lies 3 residues beyond the end of the read and is filled in from the germline J gene. The chain couples TRBV5-1 to TRBJ2-1; D is undetermined. The CDR3 contains 14 residues. Per the germline V gene, CDR1 is SGHRS and CDR2 is YFSETQ. The germline V and J ends were trimmed by 0 bases and 6 bases, with 10 bases remaining between them. The CDR3 DNA, read in part, is TGCGCCAGCAGCTTGGCCCCAACCAGCAATGAG. Translated, it gives CASSLAPTSNE. The entire CDR3 protein reads CASSLAPTSNEQFF.

Of note for this clone: The read ends 3 residues early relative to the CDR3; the germline J gene fills the gap. The chain joins TRBV20-1 to TRBJ2-6, with D tentatively TRBD1 (6 bases). Germline CDR1 reads DFQATT; CDR2 reads SNEGSKA (reference sequence). Trimming took off 6 bases at V and 3 bases at J, with 12 bases between the two ends. The CDR3 extends over 14 amino acids. CDR3 loop: CSAHPGVGANVLTF. The covered CDR3 bases are TGCAGTGCCCACCCAGGGGTTGGGGCCAACGTC.